The clone carrying this T cell receptor (beta chain) showed up just a few times. Its antigen is as yet unknown. Germline values: CDR1 MNHEY, CDR2 SVGEGT. The CDR3 runs 16 residues. V lost 0 bases, J lost 15 bases, and 15 bases stayed unmatched. These data are taken from a study of response to subunit inactivated influenza vaccine. Each CDR3 protein is one row after TCRdb ran MiXCR on the RT-PCR reads. Altogether about half a million distinct CDR3 sequences are present, less than 10% being singletons, with the ten largest covering 10% to 15%. Notes on the study in general: It was the authors' suggestion that each seasonal influenza vaccination recruits few new T cells.

The V call is TRBV6-2 or TRBV6-3, the J call TRBJ2-1; 9 nucleotides agree with TRBD2. The sequenced sample was PBMCs from blood, obtained less than 30 months after vaccination. This TCR was sampled from a man between 50 and 75 years old who received an inactivated influenza vaccine. The CDR3 sequence: CASSYSSAGGLMRVFF. The CDR3 DNA sequence: TGTGCCAGCAGTTACTCATCAGCGGGGGGCCTAATGAGAGTGTTCTTC.